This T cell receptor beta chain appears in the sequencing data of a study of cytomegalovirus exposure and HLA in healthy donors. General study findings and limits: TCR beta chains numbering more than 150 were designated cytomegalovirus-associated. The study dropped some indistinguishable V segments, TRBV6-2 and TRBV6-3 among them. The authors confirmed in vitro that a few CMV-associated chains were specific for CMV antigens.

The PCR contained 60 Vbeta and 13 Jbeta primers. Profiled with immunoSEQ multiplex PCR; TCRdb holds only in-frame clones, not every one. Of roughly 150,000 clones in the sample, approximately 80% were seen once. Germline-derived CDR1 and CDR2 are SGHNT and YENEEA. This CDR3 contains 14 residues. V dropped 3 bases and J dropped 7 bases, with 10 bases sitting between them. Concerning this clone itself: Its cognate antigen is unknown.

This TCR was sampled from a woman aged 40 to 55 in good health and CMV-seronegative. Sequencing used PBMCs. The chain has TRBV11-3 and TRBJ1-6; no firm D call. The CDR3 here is CASSFQWLNSPLHF. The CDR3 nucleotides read TGTGCCAGCAGCTTCCAGTGGTTGAATTCACCCCTCCACTTT.